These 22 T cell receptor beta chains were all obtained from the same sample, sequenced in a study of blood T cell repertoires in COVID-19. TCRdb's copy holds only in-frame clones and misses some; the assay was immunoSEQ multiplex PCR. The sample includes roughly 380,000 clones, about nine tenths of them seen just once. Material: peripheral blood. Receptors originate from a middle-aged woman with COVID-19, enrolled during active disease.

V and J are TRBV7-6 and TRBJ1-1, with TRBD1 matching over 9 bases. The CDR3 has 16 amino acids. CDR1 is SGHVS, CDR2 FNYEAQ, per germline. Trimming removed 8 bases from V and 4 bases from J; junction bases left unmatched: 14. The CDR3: CASAIVTGGRGTEAFF. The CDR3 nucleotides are TGTGCCAGCGCGATAGTCACAGGGGGCAGGGGCACTGAAGCTTTCTTT.

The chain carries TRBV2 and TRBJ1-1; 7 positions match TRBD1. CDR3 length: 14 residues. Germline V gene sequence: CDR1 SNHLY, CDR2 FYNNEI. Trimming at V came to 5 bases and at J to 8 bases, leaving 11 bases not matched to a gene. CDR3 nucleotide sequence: TGTGCCAGCAGTCCTACTATGAGGGGGCGCGAAGCTTTCTTT. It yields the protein CASSPTMRGREAFF.

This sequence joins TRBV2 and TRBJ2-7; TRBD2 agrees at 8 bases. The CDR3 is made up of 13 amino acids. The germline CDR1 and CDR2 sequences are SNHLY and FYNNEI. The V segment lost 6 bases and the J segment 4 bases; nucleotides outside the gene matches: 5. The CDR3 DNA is TGTGCCAGCAGATCCGCTAGCGGGTACGAGCAGTACTTC. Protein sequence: CASRSASGYEQYF. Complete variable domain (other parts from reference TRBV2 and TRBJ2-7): EPEVTQTPSHQVTQMGQEVILRCVPISNHLYFYWYRQILGQKVEFLVSFYNNEISEKSEIFDDQFSVERPDGSNFTLKIRSTKLEDSAMYFCASRSASGYEQYFGPGTRLTVT.

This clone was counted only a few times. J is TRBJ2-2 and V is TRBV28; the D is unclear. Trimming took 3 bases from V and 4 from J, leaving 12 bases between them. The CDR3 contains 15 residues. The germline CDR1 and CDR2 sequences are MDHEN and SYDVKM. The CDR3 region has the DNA TGTGCCAGCAGTTTGGGTGGCGGCACCACCGGGGAGCTGTTTTTT. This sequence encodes CASSLGGGTTGELFF.

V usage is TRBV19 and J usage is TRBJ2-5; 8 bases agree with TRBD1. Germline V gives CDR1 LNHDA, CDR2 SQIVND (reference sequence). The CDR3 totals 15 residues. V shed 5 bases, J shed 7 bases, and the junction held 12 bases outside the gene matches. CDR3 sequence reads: CASSVAGTGLTTQYF. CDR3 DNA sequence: TGTGCCAGTAGTGTGGCCGGGACAGGTCTTACGACCCAGTACTTC.

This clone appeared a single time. The CDR3 nucleotides read TGTGCCAGCAGCGCCCGAGGCACTGAAGCTTTCTTT. Its protein product is CASSARGTEAFF. The chain uses TRBV9 and TRBJ1-1; D gene unclear. Germline V gene lookup returns CDR1 SGDLS and CDR2 YYNGEE. Trimming stripped 3 bases from V and 4 bases from J, with 7 bases between. This CDR3 has 12 amino acids. Looking up the rest from reference TRBV9 and TRBJ1-1 gives the full variable domain: DSGVTQTPKHLITATGQRVTLRCSPRSGDLSVYWYQQSLDQGLQFLIQYYNGEERAKGNILERFSAQQFPDLHSELNLSSLELGDSALYFCASSARGTEAFFGQGTRLTVV.

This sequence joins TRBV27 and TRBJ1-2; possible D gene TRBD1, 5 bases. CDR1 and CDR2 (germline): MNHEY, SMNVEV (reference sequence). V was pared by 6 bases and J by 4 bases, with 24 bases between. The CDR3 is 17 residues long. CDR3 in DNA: TGTGCCAGCAGCGCTATCGACGGACACCTAAGGACCTATGGCTACACCTTC. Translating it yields CASSAIDGHLRTYGYTF.

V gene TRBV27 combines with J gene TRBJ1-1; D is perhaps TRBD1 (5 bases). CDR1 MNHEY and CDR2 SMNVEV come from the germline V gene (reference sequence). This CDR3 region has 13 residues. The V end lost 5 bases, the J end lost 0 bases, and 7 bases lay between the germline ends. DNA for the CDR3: TGTGCCAGCAGTCCAGGGATGAACACTGAAGCTTTCTTT. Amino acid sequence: CASSPGMNTEAFF.

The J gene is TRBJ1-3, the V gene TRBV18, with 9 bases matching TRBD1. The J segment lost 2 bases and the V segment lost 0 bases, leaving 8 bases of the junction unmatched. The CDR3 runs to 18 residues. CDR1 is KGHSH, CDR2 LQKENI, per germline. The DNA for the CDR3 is TGTGCCAGCTCACCACCTCGGGACAGGGCCCTTGCTGGAAACACCATATATTTT. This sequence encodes CASSPPRDRALAGNTIYF.

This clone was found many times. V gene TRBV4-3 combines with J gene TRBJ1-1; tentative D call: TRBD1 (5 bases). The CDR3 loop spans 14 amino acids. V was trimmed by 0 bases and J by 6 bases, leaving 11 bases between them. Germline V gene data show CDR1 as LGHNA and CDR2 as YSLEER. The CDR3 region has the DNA TGCGCCAGCAGCCAAGACAGGGCGAGGCCTGAAGCTTTCTTT. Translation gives CASSQDRARPEAFF.

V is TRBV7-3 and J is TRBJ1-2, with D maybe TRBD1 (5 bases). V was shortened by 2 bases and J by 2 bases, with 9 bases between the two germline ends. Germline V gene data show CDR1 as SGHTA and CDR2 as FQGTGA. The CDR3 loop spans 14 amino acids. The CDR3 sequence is CASSLDSSNYGYTF. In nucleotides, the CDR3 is TGTGCCAGCAGCTTAGACAGTTCCAACTATGGCTACACCTTC.

The CDR3: CASSPGRMGPNTGELFF. For the CDR3, the DNA is TGTGCCAGCAGTCCAGGCAGGATGGGGCCGAACACCGGGGAGCTGTTTTTT. This rearrangement joins TRBV28 to TRBJ2-2, with D possibly being TRBD1 (5 bases). Deletions cut 5 bases from V and 0 bases from J, with 16 bases between. There are 17 residues in the CDR3. The germline CDR1 and CDR2 sequences are MDHEN and SYDVKM.

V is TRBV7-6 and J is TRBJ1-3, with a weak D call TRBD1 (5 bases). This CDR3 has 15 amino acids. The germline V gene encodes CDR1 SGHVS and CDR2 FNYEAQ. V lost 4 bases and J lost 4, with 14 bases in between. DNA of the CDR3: TGTGCCAGCAGCTCGAGATCAGGGCGGGGAAACACCATATATTTT. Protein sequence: CASSSRSGRGNTIYF.

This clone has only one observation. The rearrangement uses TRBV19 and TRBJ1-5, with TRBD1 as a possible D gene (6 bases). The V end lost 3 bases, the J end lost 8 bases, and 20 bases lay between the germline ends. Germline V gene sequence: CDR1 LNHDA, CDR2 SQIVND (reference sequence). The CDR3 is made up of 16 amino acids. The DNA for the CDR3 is TGTGCCAGTAGTATTCATACGAGACAGGCACGAAAGCCCCAGCATTTT. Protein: CASSIHTRQARKPQHF.

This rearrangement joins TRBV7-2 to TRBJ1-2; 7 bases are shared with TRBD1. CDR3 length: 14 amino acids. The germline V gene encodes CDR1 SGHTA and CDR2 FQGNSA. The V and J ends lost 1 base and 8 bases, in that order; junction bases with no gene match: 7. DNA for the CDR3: TGTGCCAGCAGCTTAGATAAGACAGGGTACGGCTACACCTTC. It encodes CASSLDKTGYGYTF. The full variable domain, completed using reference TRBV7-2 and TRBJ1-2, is GAGVSQSPSNKVTEKGKDVELRCDPISGHTALYWYRQSLGQGLEFLIYFQGNSAPDKSGLPSDRFSAERTGGSVSTLTIQRTQQEDSAVYLCASSLDKTGYGYTFGSGTRLTVV.

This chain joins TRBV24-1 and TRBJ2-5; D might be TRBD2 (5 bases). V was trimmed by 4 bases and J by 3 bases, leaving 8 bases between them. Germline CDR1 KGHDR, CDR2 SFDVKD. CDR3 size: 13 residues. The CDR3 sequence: CATSDGDKETQYF. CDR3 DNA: TGTGCCACCAGTGACGGGGATAAAGAGACCCAGTACTTC.

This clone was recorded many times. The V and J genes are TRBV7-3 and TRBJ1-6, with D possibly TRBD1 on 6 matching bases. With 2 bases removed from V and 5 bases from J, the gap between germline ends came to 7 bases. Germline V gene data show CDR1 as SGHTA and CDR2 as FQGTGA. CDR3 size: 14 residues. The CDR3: CASSLRQDNSPLHF. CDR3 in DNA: TGTGCCAGCAGCTTACGACAGGATAATTCACCCCTCCACTTT.

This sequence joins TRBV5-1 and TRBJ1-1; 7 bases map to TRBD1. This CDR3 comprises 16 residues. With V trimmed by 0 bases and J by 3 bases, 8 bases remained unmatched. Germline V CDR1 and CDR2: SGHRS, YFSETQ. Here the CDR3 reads CASSLGHRGGDTEAFF. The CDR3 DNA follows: TGCGCCAGCAGCTTGGGTCACAGGGGCGGGGACACTGAAGCTTTCTTT.

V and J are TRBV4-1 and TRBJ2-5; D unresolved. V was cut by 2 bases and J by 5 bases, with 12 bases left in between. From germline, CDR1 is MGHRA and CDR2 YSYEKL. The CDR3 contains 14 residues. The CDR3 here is CASSQIVQAETQYF. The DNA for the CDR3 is TGCGCCAGCAGCCAAATTGTCCAGGCGGAGACCCAGTACTTC.

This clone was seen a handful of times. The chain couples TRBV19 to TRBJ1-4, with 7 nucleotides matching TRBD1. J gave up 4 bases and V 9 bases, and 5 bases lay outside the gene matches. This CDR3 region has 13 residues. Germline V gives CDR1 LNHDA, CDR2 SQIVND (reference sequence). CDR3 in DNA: TGTGCCAGCGCGGGACAGATTAATGAAAAACTGTTTTTT. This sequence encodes CASAGQINEKLFF.

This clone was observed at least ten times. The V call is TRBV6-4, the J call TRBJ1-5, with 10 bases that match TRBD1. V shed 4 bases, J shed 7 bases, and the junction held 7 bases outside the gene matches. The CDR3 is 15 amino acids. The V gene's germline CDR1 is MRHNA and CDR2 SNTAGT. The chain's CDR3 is CASSAGTGEGQPQHF. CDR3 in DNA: TGTGCCAGCAGTGCCGGGACAGGGGAGGGGCAGCCCCAGCATTTT.

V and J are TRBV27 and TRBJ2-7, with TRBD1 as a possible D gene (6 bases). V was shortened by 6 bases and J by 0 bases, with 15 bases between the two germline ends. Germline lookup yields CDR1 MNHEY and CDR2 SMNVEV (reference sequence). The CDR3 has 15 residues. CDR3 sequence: CASRGTDSRSYEQYF. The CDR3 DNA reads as TGTGCCAGCAGGGGGACGGACAGCCGCTCCTACGAGCAGTACTTC.